This TCR beta chain emerged from a study of cytomegalovirus exposure and HLA in healthy donors. General study findings and limits: The study put under 200 TCR beta chains on its list as cytomegalovirus-associated.

The CDR3 contains 15 residues. V was clipped by 0 bases and J by 0 bases; unmatched bases: 1. CDR1 and CDR2 from the germline V gene are MNHNY and SVGAGI (reference sequence). The PCR made use of 60 Vbeta and 13 Jbeta primers. Method: immunoSEQ multiplex PCR; TCRdb's copy keeps in-frame clones and lacks some. The listing contains 130,000 to 150,000 clones. Turning to this clone: The antigen is unknown.

The V call is TRBV6-6, the J call TRBJ1-1, with TRBD1 matching over 7 bases. The receptor was derived from a male donor in good health and CMV-seronegative. The specimen was PBMCs. In DNA form, the CDR3 reads TGTGCCAGCAGTTACTCGACAGGGATGAACACTGAAGCTTTCTTT. It is translated as CASSYSTGMNTEAFF.